Described below is a single T cell receptor beta chain sequence and its context. Its antigen is currently unknown. These data originate in a study of identical twins. The study's findings and limits: Excess low generation probability was seen in twin-shared out-of-frame alpha sequences. Conclusions relied on cross-sectional statistical analysis, not following the same donors.

It was template switching that added a universal primer site, and there were unique molecular identifiers on the cDNA. TCRdb re-derived calls from the 5' RACE reads in MiXCR, one entry per CDR3 protein. The table records around 570,000 distinct CDR3 sequences, more than 9% of them present only once. The V gene's germline CDR1 is MDHEN and CDR2 SYDVKM. This CDR3 is 15 amino acids long. The V gene end was trimmed by 8 bases and the J gene end by 2 bases; junction bases not matched to a gene: 4. All of the donors were Caucasians in good health. The same data also went into a second study, on yellow fever vaccine responses in identical twins.

Sample: PBMCs. The sequence was obtained from a woman under 30 in good health. The chain joins TRBV28 to TRBJ2-2; 11 nucleotides align to TRBD2. CDR3 loop: CASRLAGLNTGELFF. The CDR3 DNA reads as TGTGCCAGCCGACTAGCGGGACTCAACACCGGGGAGCTGTTTTTT.